This entry lists 3 T cell receptor beta chains sequenced from one sample in a study of technical replicates of blood from several donors. TCRdb's table, derived via immunoSEQ multiplex PCR, lists solely in-frame clones and lacks some. Here the sample spans about 88,000 clones, 85% to 95% being singletons. The sequenced sample was T cells isolated from PBMCs. These receptors originate from a human donor in good health.

The V gene is TRBV2, the J gene TRBJ1-5; D might be TRBD1 (6 bases). The germline V and J ends were trimmed by 8 bases and 5 bases, with 7 bases remaining between them. The CDR3 is made up of 11 amino acids. CDR1 is SNHLY, CDR2 FYNNEI, per germline. CDR3 sequence: CASGGDQPQHF. The CDR3 DNA reads as TGTGCCAGCGGGGGCGATCAGCCCCAGCATTTT.

The chain employs TRBV6-5 and TRBJ1-2; D unresolved. V lost 6 bases and J lost 1, with 6 bases in between. CDR3 length: 12 amino acids. Germline values: CDR1 MNHEY, CDR2 SVGAGI. CDR3: CASRQVNYGYTF. CDR3 DNA: TGTGCCAGCAGGCAGGTTAACTATGGCTACACCTTC.

The gene calls are TRBV7-2 and TRBJ2-3; 9 positions agree with TRBD2. The CDR3 consists of 16 residues. V lost 6 bases and J lost 2; bases outside the gene matches: 9. CDR1 SGHTA and CDR2 FQGNSA come from the germline V gene. The CDR3 reads CASRLRAGGITDTQYF. In DNA form, the CDR3 reads TGTGCCAGCAGGCTACGAGCGGGAGGTATCACAGATACGCAGTATTTT.